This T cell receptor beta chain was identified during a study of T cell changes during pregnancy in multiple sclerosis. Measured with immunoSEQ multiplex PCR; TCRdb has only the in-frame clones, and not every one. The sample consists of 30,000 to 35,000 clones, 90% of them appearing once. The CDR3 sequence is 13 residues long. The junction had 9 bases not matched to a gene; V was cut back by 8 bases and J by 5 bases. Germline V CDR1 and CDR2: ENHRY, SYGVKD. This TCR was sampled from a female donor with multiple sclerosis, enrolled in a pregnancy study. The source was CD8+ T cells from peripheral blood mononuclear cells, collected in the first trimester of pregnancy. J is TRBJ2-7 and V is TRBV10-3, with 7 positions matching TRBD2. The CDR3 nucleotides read TGTGCCATCCAAGCGGGGATGGTCCACGAGCAGTACTTC. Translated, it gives CAIQAGMVHEQYF.